This T cell receptor (beta chain) derives from a study of T cells in Graves' hyperthyroidism and ophthalmopathy. This CDR3 contains 14 residues. V lost 3 bases and J 9 bases, leaving 15 bases between the germline ends. This clonotype was observed at least ten times. RNA transcripts yielded amplified TCR beta CDR3 regions. A first-round RT-PCR of the TCR CDR3 used the HTBI primer set. One entry per CDR3 protein results from TCRdb running MiXCR on the multiplex PCR reads. In the table there are about 400,000 distinct CDR3 sequences, 15% of which are singletons. The source is a woman under 40 with Graves' hyperthyroidism. This rearrangement joins TRBV12-3 or TRBV12-4 to TRBJ1-5, with D unclear. The sequenced sample was blood. CDR3 coding DNA: TGTGCCAGCAGTTTTGCGGGCCGTGGCGGGCCCCAGCATTTT. Its protein is CASSFAGRGGPQHF.